Below, 23 T cell receptor beta chains from the same sample are listed, as sequenced in a study of technical replicates of blood from a handful of donors. This table comes from immunoSEQ multiplex PCR, and its TCRdb copy is limited to in-frame clones, with some not included. The repertoire has about 58,000 clones, roughly 94% of them found once; the top ten carry 3%. Sequencing was done on a sample of PBMCs. Source of these receptors: a human donor in good health. Some clones in this sample may be carry-over from other donors' samples.

J is TRBJ2-3 and V is TRBV11-1; D is ambiguous. Per the germline V gene, CDR1 is SGHAT and CDR2 is FQDESV (reference sequence). V was cut by 1 base and J by 2 bases, with 7 bases left in between. CDR3 length equals 14 residues. The CDR3 sequence: CASSLDRYTDTQYF. The CDR3 DNA is TGTGCCAGCAGCTTAGACAGATACACAGATACGCAGTATTTT. Variable domain in full (rest from reference TRBV11-1 and TRBJ2-3): EAEVAQSPRYKITEKSQAVAFWCDPISGHATLYWYRQILGQGPELLVQFQDESVVDDSQLPKDRFSAERLKGVDSTLKIQPAELGDSAMYLCASSLDRYTDTQYFGPGTRLTVL.

The chain couples TRBV29-1 to TRBJ2-3, with D perhaps matching TRBD2 (5 bases). Per the germline V gene, CDR1 is SQVTM and CDR2 is ANQGSEA. V shed 6 bases and J shed 14 bases, with 15 bases lying between them. The CDR3 has 10 residues. CDR3 loop: CSVPPDEGYF. CDR3 DNA: TGCAGCGTGCCCCCGGACGAGGGGTATTTT.

V usage is TRBV7-8 and J usage is TRBJ1-2; D call uncertain. Trimming took off 4 bases at V and 5 bases at J, with 17 bases between the two ends. The CDR3 contains 15 residues. The germline CDR1 and CDR2 sequences are SGHVS and FQNEAQ. DNA of the CDR3: TGTGCCAGCAGCTCATTTAATCCTGGACTTTATGGCTACACCTTC. Its protein is CASSSFNPGLYGYTF.

This clone was seen more than once but under ten times. The chain combines TRBV6-6 with TRBJ1-2; TRBD1 aligns across 11 bases. The length of the CDR3 is 15 residues. The germline gives CDR1 MNHNY, CDR2 SVGAGI (reference sequence). Trimming took 5 bases from V and 3 from J; bases not matched to a gene: 5. The CDR3 DNA follows: TGTGCCAGCAGTGACGGACAGGGGGCACACTATGGCTACACCTTC. Protein: CASSDGQGAHYGYTF.

This chain joins TRBV9 and TRBJ1-1, with D possibly TRBD1 on 5 matching bases. Germline lookup yields CDR1 SGDLS and CDR2 YYNGEE. The CDR3 covers 15 residues. The V gene lost 4 bases and the J gene lost 0 bases, with 13 bases spanning the gap. The CDR3 reads CASSNQVQVNTEAFF. The CDR3 DNA is TGTGCCAGCAGCAATCAGGTACAGGTGAACACTGAAGCTTTCTTT.

This clone appeared once. V gene TRBV4-1 combines with J gene TRBJ1-3, with TRBD1 matching over 7 bases. With V trimmed by 3 bases and J by 0 bases, 2 bases remained unmatched. The CDR3 contains 15 residues. Per germline, CDR1 MGHRA and CDR2 YSYEKL. The CDR3 region is CASSQGQSSGNTIYF. The CDR3 DNA reads as TGCGCCAGCAGCCAGGGACAGAGCTCTGGAAACACCATATATTTT.

The J gene is TRBJ2-7, the V gene TRBV5-1; 7 bases line up with TRBD2. The CDR3 is 16 residues long. V lost 7 bases and J lost 3; bases outside the gene matches: 16. In germline, CDR1 is SGHRS, CDR2 YFSETQ. The CDR3 DNA reads TGCGCCAGCGCGGTGGGAGGGCCCCGCAGTGGCTACGAGCAGTACTTC. This encodes CASAVGGPRSGYEQYF.

The gene calls are TRBV6-6 and TRBJ2-5, with 8 bases matching TRBD1. The trim removed 5 bases at V and 5 bases at J, leaving 10 bases unmatched. CDR3 size: 15 residues. Per germline, CDR1 MNHNY and CDR2 SVGAGI (reference sequence). The CDR3 DNA reads as TGTGCCAGCAGTCGCCTCGGACAGGGTTGGGAGACCCAGTACTTC. Protein: CASSRLGQGWETQYF.

This rearrangement joins TRBV4-3 to TRBJ2-3, with D perhaps TRBD2 (6 bases). This CDR3 is 15 amino acids long. CDR1 and CDR2 (germline): LGHNA, YSLEER. Trimming took 4 bases from V and 0 from J, leaving 11 bases between them. The CDR3 sequence: CASSLRDSSTDTQYF. In nucleotides, the CDR3 is TGCGCCAGCAGCCTCCGGGACTCCAGCACAGATACGCAGTATTTT.

This chain joins TRBV11-2 and TRBJ1-6, with D possibly being TRBD1 (6 bases). V gave up 1 base and J gave up 7 bases, with 11 bases separating them. This CDR3 comprises 15 residues. Germline assignment: CDR1 SGHAT and CDR2 FQNNGV. CDR3 in DNA: TGTGCCAGCAGCTTAGGAGGACAGATGAATTCACCCCTCCACTTT. Protein product: CASSLGGQMNSPLHF.

This clone occurred once. The genes are TRBV2 and TRBJ1-1; no definite D call. The CDR3 has 15 amino acids. The V and J ends lost 6 bases and 4 bases respectively, with 18 bases between them. Germline CDR1 reads SNHLY; CDR2 reads FYNNEI. The CDR3 bases are TGTGCCAGCAGCCCGACCGAGAGGATATTCACTGAAGCTTTCTTT. Amino acids: CASSPTERIFTEAFF.

V usage is TRBV30 and J usage is TRBJ1-2; unclear D gene. CDR1 and CDR2 from the germline V gene are GTSNPN and SVGIG (reference sequence). V was cut by 2 bases and J by 6 bases, with 16 bases left in between. The CDR3 length is 14 residues. CDR3 sequence (DNA): TGTGCCTGGAGTAGCGGCGGCAGCTGGGATGGCTACACCTTC. Translation gives CAWSSGGSWDGYTF.

This chain uses TRBV5-1 with TRBJ2-2; no firm D call. Per the germline V gene, CDR1 is SGHRS and CDR2 is YFSETQ. V lost 7 bases and J 5 bases, leaving 12 bases between the germline ends. The CDR3 sequence is 13 residues long. Written as DNA, the CDR3 is TGCGCCAGCGAGAAAGACACAACCGGGGAGCTGTTTTTT. It encodes CASEKDTTGELFF.

This clone was seen only a few times. J is TRBJ2-3 and V is TRBV7-2; TRBD2 agrees at 10 bases. Per the germline V gene, CDR1 is SGHTA and CDR2 is FQGNSA. CDR3 size: 16 residues. The V segment lost 5 bases and the J segment 1 base; nucleotides outside the gene matches: 6. The CDR3 here is CASSLLAGGRTDTQYF. CDR3 DNA sequence: TGTGCCAGCAGCCTCTTAGCGGGGGGCCGCACAGATACGCAGTATTTT.

V and J are TRBV7-3 and TRBJ1-3, with 7 bases fitting TRBD1. The CDR3 runs to 14 residues. The germline V gene encodes CDR1 SGHTA and CDR2 FQGTGA. Trimming cost V 0 bases and J 4 bases; bases outside gene matches: 0. The CDR3 DNA reads TGTGCCAGCAGCTTAACAGGGGGCGGAAACACCATATATTTT. Its translation is CASSLTGGGNTIYF.

The chain links TRBV7-9 to TRBJ2-2; 7 bases align to TRBD1. In germline, CDR1 is SEHNR, CDR2 FQNEAQ (reference sequence). This CDR3 spans 15 amino acids. Losses at the gene ends were 5 bases for V and 4 bases for J; bases not matched to a gene: 7. The CDR3 spells CASSPQGLTTGELFF. CDR3 nucleotides: TGTGCCAGCAGCCCACAGGGGTTGACCACCGGGGAGCTGTTTTTT.

The CDR3 loop reads CAISEGLFSYEQYF. The CDR3 nucleotides are TGTGCCATCAGTGAGGGACTATTCTCCTACGAGCAGTACTTC. The rearrangement joins TRBV10-3 to TRBJ2-7; tentatively, D is TRBD2 (6 bases). Per the germline V gene, CDR1 is ENHRY and CDR2 is SYGVKD. CDR3 length: 14 residues. Trimming removed 2 bases at V and 0 bases at J, with 8 bases between.

This sequence joins TRBV18 and TRBJ1-2, with 11 positions matching TRBD1. With 5 bases clipped from V and 5 bases from J, the junction kept 7 bases outside the gene matches. The CDR3 is 15 residues long. From germline, CDR1 is KGHSH and CDR2 LQKENI. CDR3: CASSSGQGAEYGYTF. The CDR3 region has the DNA TGTGCCAGCTCATCAGGACAGGGGGCCGAGTATGGCTACACCTTC.

J is TRBJ2-5 and V is TRBV5-4; D may be TRBD1 (5 bases). The V end was cut by 2 bases, the J end by 10 bases, with 15 bases between. This CDR3 is 13 amino acids long. Germline values: CDR1 SGHNT, CDR2 YYREEE (reference sequence). The CDR3 protein is CASSLGTGYHQYF. The CDR3 region has the DNA TGTGCCAGCAGCTTAGGAACAGGTTACCACCAGTACTTC.

This chain links TRBV19 with TRBJ1-1, with 11 bases matching TRBD1. Trimming at V came to 6 bases and at J to 4 bases, leaving 7 bases not matched to a gene. Germline loops: CDR1 LNHDA, CDR2 SQIVND (reference sequence). The CDR3 is 15 amino acids. The CDR3 sequence: CASRRTGGGSTEAFF. CDR3 bases: TGTGCCAGTAGACGGACAGGGGGCGGGAGCACTGAAGCTTTCTTT.

The CDR3 here is CASTLRGGGQGTDTQYF. CDR3 DNA: TGTGCCAGCACCCTCCGAGGGGGAGGACAGGGAACAGATACGCAGTATTTT. The chain links TRBV9 to TRBJ2-3, with TRBD1 matching over 8 bases. The germline CDR1 and CDR2 sequences are SGDLS and YYNGEE. The CDR3 runs 17 residues. V lost 6 bases to trimming and J lost 3 bases; unmatched junction nucleotides: 15.

This sequence joins TRBV6-4 and TRBJ2-1; D is perhaps TRBD2 (5 bases). V was shortened by 0 bases and J by 0 bases, with 9 bases between the two germline ends. This CDR3 region has 16 residues. From germline, CDR1 is MRHNA and CDR2 SNTAGT. The CDR3 DNA sequence: TGTGCCAGCAGTGACTCGGCCAGCGGCTCCTACAATGAGCAGTTCTTC. The encoded protein is CASSDSASGSYNEQFF.

The J gene is TRBJ2-7, the V gene TRBV5-8; 7 nucleotides match TRBD2. The CDR3 is 14 residues long. Germline V CDR1 and CDR2: SGHTS, YDEGEE. Unmatched junction bases numbered 12, after V lost 6 bases and J lost 6 bases. This chain's CDR3 is CASNRVRGRTEQYF. CDR3 DNA: TGTGCCAGCAACCGGGTGCGGGGGAGGACCGAGCAGTACTTC. Looking up the rest from reference TRBV5-8 and TRBJ2-7 gives the full variable domain: EAGVTQSPTHLIKTRGQQATLRCSPISGHTSVYWYQQALGLGLQFLLWYDEGEERNRGNFPPRFSGRQFPNYSSELNVNALELEDSALYLCASNRVRGRTEQYFGPGTRLTVT.